One and the same sample provided the 18 T cell receptor beta chains below, sequenced in a study of T-cell memory formation after mild COVID-19 (dated by TCRdb to the early 2020s). Libraries were built with 5' RACE. Sequencing relied on an Illumina NovaSeq 6000. The raw public reads went through TCRdb reprocessing: fastp at Q25, MiXCR clone calling, in-frame beta chains kept. Each entry merges the rows of one CDR3 protein and shows their most common DNA and genes. This sample gives 450,000 to 650,000 distinct CDR3 sequences in total; approximately 19% of them show up just once. Around 11% of the sample lies in the top ten. Sequencing was performed on PBMCs or a T cell subset sorted from them (not recorded which). These receptor sequences come from an adult woman who had mild COVID-19 (a few samples of this study predate the infection). The sample titles of this study are shuffled in the database, so cell type and time point are left out; the donor was told from shared clones.

This sequence joins TRBV2 and TRBJ1-2; tentatively, D is TRBD1 (6 bases). The V end lost 3 bases, the J end lost 6 bases, and 11 bases lay between the germline ends. This CDR3 contains 13 residues. CDR1 is SNHLY, CDR2 FYNNEI, per germline. CDR3 DNA sequence: TGTGCCAGCAGTGATTCAGGGGAAGATGGCTACACCTTC. It is translated as CASSDSGEDGYTF.

This clonotype was counted many times. This chain links TRBV20-1 with TRBJ1-3; D is possibly TRBD1 (5 bases). The CDR3 runs 15 residues. Germline V lookup: CDR1 DFQATT, CDR2 SNEGSKA (reference sequence). The V end was cut by 6 bases, the J end by 0 bases, with 15 bases between. CDR3 sequence reads: CSATGMGRSGNTIYF. In DNA, the CDR3 is TGCAGTGCGACGGGAATGGGACGCTCTGGAAACACCATATATTTT.

The chain links TRBV12-3 or TRBV12-4 to TRBJ2-7; 7 bases are a match to TRBD2. The CDR3 runs to 13 residues. V shed 6 bases, J shed 6 bases, and the junction held 8 bases outside the gene matches. CDR3 sequence (DNA): TGTGCCAGCAGAGCTACTAGCGTTTTCGAGCAGTACTTC. This codes for CASRATSVFEQYF.

V gene TRBV14 combines with J gene TRBJ2-2; TRBD1 aligns across 7 bases. This CDR3 is 14 amino acids long. CDR1 and CDR2 (germline): SGHDN, FVKESK. Trimming took 6 bases from V and 2 from J; bases not matched to a gene: 3. CDR3 sequence reads: CASRRGLNTGELFF. CDR3 sequence (DNA): TGTGCCAGCAGGAGGGGGCTTAACACCGGGGAGCTGTTTTTT.

This clonotype has a handful of counts. This chain connects TRBV20-1 to TRBJ1-2; weak D call: TRBD1 (6 bases). The germline V gene encodes CDR1 DFQATT and CDR2 SNEGSKA (reference sequence). This CDR3 has 13 residues. Trimming shortened V by 6 bases and J by 14 bases, and 25 bases separated the two germline ends. In DNA, the CDR3 is TGCAGTGCCTTCCATGACAGGACCTACGAGAAGACCTTC. Protein: CSAFHDRTYEKTF.

There are a few counts of this clonotype. The chain carries TRBV7-9 and TRBJ2-1; 14 bases line up with TRBD2. Germline trimming cut 5 bases from V and 10 bases from J; bases unmatched to any gene: 7. Germline V gene sequence: CDR1 SEHNR, CDR2 FQNEAQ (reference sequence). The CDR3 extends over 15 amino acids. In nucleotides, the CDR3 is TGTGCCAGCAGCCCTTGGACTAGCGGGAGGAGGGAGCAGTTCTTC. Translating gives CASSPWTSGRREQFF.

This chain links TRBV6-5 with TRBJ2-3; 7 positions match TRBD2. The J segment lost 7 bases and the V segment lost 2 bases, leaving 6 bases of the junction unmatched. Germline lookup yields CDR1 MNHEY and CDR2 SVGAGI. The CDR3 has 14 amino acids. The DNA of the CDR3 is TGTGCCAGCAGTTACGGGACTAATTCGAATACGCAGTATTTT. As protein: CASSYGTNSNTQYF.

The rearrangement uses TRBV9 and TRBJ1-2; D not certain. Trimming shortened V by 0 bases and J by 4 bases, and 7 bases separated the two germline ends. The CDR3 contains 13 residues. CDR1 and CDR2 from the germline V gene are SGDLS and YYNGEE. CDR3 coding DNA: TGTGCCAGCAGCGTAGGCCGGACCTATGGCTACACCTTC. Translating gives CASSVGRTYGYTF.

Written as DNA, the CDR3 is TGTGCCAGCAGCCTTGGCCCAAATACCTATTCACCCCTCCACTTT. Amino acids: CASSLGPNTYSPLHF. The genes are TRBV7-8 and TRBJ1-6; D is unresolved. This CDR3 region has 15 residues. The germline V gene has CDR1 SGHVS and CDR2 FQNEAQ. The V gene lost 5 bases and the J gene lost 8 bases, with 16 bases spanning the gap.

V and J are TRBV7-9 and TRBJ2-7; D is undetermined. Deletions cut 5 bases from V and 2 bases from J, with 13 bases between. Germline loops: CDR1 SEHNR, CDR2 FQNEAQ (reference sequence). The CDR3 consists of 14 residues. The CDR3 here is CASSPDFRPYEQYF. The CDR3 region has the DNA TGTGCCAGCAGCCCGGATTTTAGGCCCTACGAGCAGTACTTC.

This clonotype has ten or more counts. This chain uses TRBV7-2 with TRBJ2-5; D ambiguous. Germline V gives CDR1 SGHTA, CDR2 FQGNSA. Trimming pared 3 bases from V and 2 bases from J, leaving 7 bases between. The CDR3 contains 13 residues. The CDR3 DNA reads TGTGCCAGCAGCTTTTCGGGTCAAGAGACCCAGTACTTC. Protein sequence: CASSFSGQETQYF.

This clonotype came up a few times. This chain uses TRBV6-2 or TRBV6-3 with TRBJ1-5, with D perhaps matching TRBD1 (5 bases). Germline lookup yields CDR1 MNHEY and CDR2 SVGEGT. V dropped 6 bases and J dropped 6 bases, with 15 bases sitting between them. This CDR3 region has 14 residues. The CDR3 loop is CASSLREPGQPQHF. CDR3 nucleotide sequence: TGTGCCAGCAGCCTCAGGGAACCAGGTCAGCCCCAGCATTTT.

This chain uses TRBV5-1 with TRBJ2-3, with 10 bases matching TRBD2. Per the germline V gene, CDR1 is SGHRS and CDR2 is YFSETQ. V lost 4 bases to trimming and J lost 4 bases; unmatched junction nucleotides: 15. The CDR3 is 18 amino acids. The CDR3: CASSTGLARSAVADTQYF. CDR3 sequence (DNA): TGCGCCAGCAGCACGGGACTAGCGAGGAGTGCCGTGGCAGATACGCAGTATTTT.

This clonotype was seen repeatedly, ten times or more. The gene calls are TRBV4-1 and TRBJ2-5, with TRBD2 matching over 11 bases. Germline lookup yields CDR1 MGHRA and CDR2 YSYEKL. V was pared by 0 bases and J by 9 bases, with 9 bases of the junction left unmatched. This CDR3 region has 16 residues. CDR3 sequence reads: CASSQDVAGGLGAQYF. The CDR3 coding sequence is TGCGCCAGCAGCCAAGATGTAGCGGGGGGGCTTGGGGCCCAGTACTTC.

The chain employs TRBV2 and TRBJ2-2; perhaps TRBD2 as D (6 bases). The CDR3 has 15 amino acids. Trimming took 6 bases from V and 7 from J, leaving 18 bases between them. Germline V gene sequence: CDR1 SNHLY, CDR2 FYNNEI. This CDR3 is CASSAGVSAGGELFF. As DNA, the CDR3 is TGTGCCAGCAGCGCTGGTGTCTCAGCGGGCGGGGAGCTGTTTTTT.

The sample holds a few counts of this clonotype. The chain combines TRBV5-1 with TRBJ1-3, with no clear D. CDR1 is SGHRS, CDR2 YFSETQ, per germline. The CDR3 consists of 17 residues. V lost 0 bases and J 0 bases, leaving 13 bases between the germline ends. The CDR3 region is CASSLGLAGLSGNTIYF. In nucleotides, the CDR3 is TGCGCCAGCAGCTTGGGTTTGGCAGGACTCTCTGGAAACACCATATATTTT.

This chain connects TRBV4-2 to TRBJ2-7; 16 nucleotides align to TRBD2. This CDR3 spans 18 amino acids. Per germline, CDR1 LGHNA and CDR2 YNFKEQ. The trim removed 3 bases at V and 0 bases at J, leaving 5 bases unmatched. The CDR3 DNA follows: TGTGCCAGCAGCCAGGGGACTAGCGGGGGGGCCTTCTCCTACGAGCAGTACTTC. It is translated as CASSQGTSGGAFSYEQYF.

This chain joins TRBV6-2 or TRBV6-3 and TRBJ2-5; 10 bases are shared with TRBD2. J gave up 4 bases and V 2 bases, and 7 bases lay outside the gene matches. Germline CDR1 MNHEY, CDR2 SVGEGT. The CDR3 extends over 16 amino acids. CDR3 sequence reads: CASSYQSGGAGETQYF. CDR3 nucleotides: TGTGCCAGCAGTTACCAGAGCGGGGGGGCCGGAGAGACCCAGTACTTC.